These T cell receptor beta chains were read from a single sample in a study of blood T cell repertoires in COVID-19. Repertoires were generated with immunoSEQ multiplex PCR, while TCRdb's copy carries only in-frame clones and drops some. This table has 150,000 to 200,000 clones, 82% appearing once. The source material was peripheral blood. These receptor sequences come from a woman in her 70s with acute or convalescent COVID-19. Both conserved end residues are part of each CDR3. The order of the fields is CDR3 DNA, CDR3 protein, clone size, V gene, J gene, D gene. A D gene is named only where the DNA matches it firmly. Rows give clone size only sometimes, using once, few, many, or a class for an expanded clone.

cdr3_nt: TGTGCTAGCAGCTTAGCTTTCGGCGGCGGCGAGCAGTTCTTC
cdr3_aa: CASSLAFGGGEQFF
clone_size: -
v_call: TRBV7-7
j_call: TRBJ2-1
d_call: -

cdr3_nt: TGTGCCTGGAGACCCCGGGGAGAGACCCAGTACTTC
cdr3_aa: CAWRPRGETQYF
clone_size: -
v_call: TRBV30
j_call: TRBJ2-5
d_call: -

cdr3_nt: TGCGCCAGCAGCCAAAGGTTGGACAAGATTGATGAAAAACTGTTTTTT
cdr3_aa: CASSQRLDKIDEKLFF
clone_size: -
v_call: TRBV4-3
j_call: TRBJ1-4
d_call: -

cdr3_nt: TGCGCCAGCAGATATTGGGGCGGGACAGGGCAGAAAGAGACCCAGTACTTC
cdr3_aa: CASRYWGGTGQKETQYF
clone_size: -
v_call: TRBV5-1
j_call: TRBJ2-5
d_call: TRBD1

cdr3_nt: TGTGCCAGCTCACGCAACAAGGGGGGGCCTGATGGCTACACCTTC
cdr3_aa: CASSRNKGGPDGYTF
clone_size: -
v_call: TRBV18
j_call: TRBJ1-2
d_call: -

cdr3_nt: TGTGCCAGCACCAAGGGAGCGGGAGGGTACAATGAGCAGTTCTTC
cdr3_aa: CASTKGAGGYNEQFF
clone_size: -
v_call: TRBV6-6
j_call: TRBJ2-1
d_call: TRBD2

cdr3_nt: TGTGCCATCAGTCCGGGACAGGGGAGAAATACGCAGTATTTT
cdr3_aa: CAISPGQGRNTQYF
clone_size: -
v_call: TRBV10-3
j_call: TRBJ2-3
d_call: TRBD1

cdr3_nt: TGTGCCAGCAGCGAGAGGTGGGAGGGCTATGGCTACACCTTC
cdr3_aa: CASSERWEGYGYTF
clone_size: -
v_call: TRBV2
j_call: TRBJ1-2
d_call: -

cdr3_nt: TGTGCCAGCAGCCAGGGGACAGGGCAGGTTTACGAGCAGTACTTC
cdr3_aa: CASSQGTGQVYEQYF
clone_size: -
v_call: TRBV3-1/TRBV3-2
j_call: TRBJ2-7
d_call: TRBD1

cdr3_nt: TGTGCCAAAGGGGCAGTTTCCTACGAGCAGTACTTC
cdr3_aa: CAKGAVSYEQYF
clone_size: -
v_call: TRBV2
j_call: TRBJ2-7
d_call: -

cdr3_nt: TGCAGTGCTAGTCGGAGCACGAATGAGCAGTTCTTC
cdr3_aa: CSASRSTNEQFF
clone_size: -
v_call: TRBV20-1
j_call: TRBJ2-1
d_call: -

cdr3_nt: TGTGCCTGGAGTGTTGGGATTGGGACAGGGGGCTACGGAGCTTTCTTT
cdr3_aa: CAWSVGIGTGGYGAFF
clone_size: -
v_call: TRBV30
j_call: TRBJ1-1
d_call: TRBD1

cdr3_nt: TGTGCCAGCTCACCTGGGTCAGGGGCTCTACGCGAGCAGTACTTC
cdr3_aa: CASSPGSGALREQYF
clone_size: -
v_call: TRBV18
j_call: TRBJ2-7
d_call: -

cdr3_nt: TGTGCCAGTAGTACTCTAGCGGGGCGCACAGATACGCAGTATTTT
cdr3_aa: CASSTLAGRTDTQYF
clone_size: -
v_call: TRBV19
j_call: TRBJ2-3
d_call: TRBD2

cdr3_nt: TGTGCCAGCAGCCCCGGGGGTCCTAACTATGGCTACACCTTC
cdr3_aa: CASSPGGPNYGYTF
clone_size: -
v_call: TRBV6-5
j_call: TRBJ1-2
d_call: -

cdr3_nt: TGTGCCTGGAATTTGGGACTAGCGGGAGTGGCAGATACGCAGTATTTT
cdr3_aa: CAWNLGLAGVADTQYF
clone_size: -
v_call: TRBV30
j_call: TRBJ2-3
d_call: TRBD2

cdr3_nt: TGTGCCAGCAGTCAGACTAGCGGGGGCTATGAGCAGTTCTTC
cdr3_aa: CASSQTSGGYEQFF
clone_size: -
v_call: TRBV25-1
j_call: TRBJ2-1
d_call: TRBD2

cdr3_nt: TGTGCCACTACCATCAATCGGGACTCTGGAAACACCATATATTTT
cdr3_aa: CATTINRDSGNTIYF
clone_size: -
v_call: TRBV19
j_call: TRBJ1-3
d_call: -

cdr3_nt: TGTGCCATCAGTGAGACCAGGACAGCTAACTATGGCTACACCTTC
cdr3_aa: CAISETRTANYGYTF
clone_size: few
v_call: TRBV10-3
j_call: TRBJ1-2
d_call: -

cdr3_nt: TGTGCCAGCACCCCCGCGGGAGGGTCGGATACGCAGTATTTT
cdr3_aa: CASTPAGGSDTQYF
clone_size: once
v_call: TRBV28
j_call: TRBJ2-3
d_call: TRBD2

cdr3_nt: TGTGCCAGCAGCCAATACCCGACTAGCGGGAGTACGAATGAGCAGTTCTTC
cdr3_aa: CASSQYPTSGSTNEQFF
clone_size: -
v_call: TRBV3-1/TRBV3-2
j_call: TRBJ2-1
d_call: TRBD2

cdr3_nt: TGTGCCAGCAGTTACTCGGGACTAGCTCTCTACAATGAGCAGTTCTTC
cdr3_aa: CASSYSGLALYNEQFF
clone_size: -
v_call: TRBV6-2/TRBV6-3
j_call: TRBJ2-1
d_call: TRBD2

cdr3_nt: TGTGCCAGCAGCGAAACGGGACAACCGTATAATTCACCCCTCCACTTT
cdr3_aa: CASSETGQPYNSPLHF
clone_size: -
v_call: TRBV14
j_call: TRBJ1-6
d_call: -